This T cell receptor (beta chain) comes out of a study of control samples from healthy donors and cancer patients. TCRdb keeps only in-frame clones here, not all; method: immunoSEQ multiplex PCR. The sample holds about 200,000 clones, around 90% seen once. The CDR3 is 14 residues long. J lost 2 bases, V lost 3 bases, and 2 bases had no gene match. Germline assignment: CDR1 SGHRS and CDR2 YFSETQ. V gene TRBV5-1 combines with J gene TRBJ2-7; TRBD1 aligns across 10 bases. This sequence was found in a man under 40 in good health. The specimen was blood. CDR3 sequence reads: CASSSGQGAYEQYF. The CDR3 DNA reads as TGCGCCAGCAGCTCTGGACAGGGGGCCTACGAGCAGTACTTC.